This T cell receptor beta chain was found in a study of blood T cell repertoires in COVID-19. Sequencing used immunoSEQ multiplex PCR; TCRdb keeps in-frame clones, though not all of them. The sample shows 150,000 or so clones, roughly four fifths of them seen only once. Germline-derived CDR1 and CDR2 are SEHNR and FQNEAQ (reference sequence). CDR3 size: 12 residues. V shed 6 bases and J shed 7 bases, with 12 bases lying between them. The chain is built from TRBV7-9 and TRBJ1-2; D is unresolved. This sequence was found in a human donor with acute or convalescent COVID-19. The donor label of this sample is uncertain. The sequenced sample consisted of peripheral blood. Here the CDR3 reads CASSSSQAGYTF. The CDR3 DNA sequence: TGTGCCAGCAGTTCTTCCCAGGCTGGCTACACCTTC.